This T cell receptor (beta chain) is from a study of blood T cell repertoires in COVID-19. Germline CDR1 is LGHDT and CDR2 is YNNKEL (reference sequence). Trimming took 3 bases from V and 8 from J; bases not matched to a gene: 5. CDR3 size: 15 residues. TCRdb's table, derived via immunoSEQ multiplex PCR, lists solely in-frame clones and lacks some. The sample shows approximately 250,000 clones, roughly 88% of them seen only once. This clonotype was sampled from a woman between 40 and 55 years old with acute COVID-19. The chain couples TRBV3-1 (or the pseudogene TRBV3-2) to TRBJ1-6; 9 bases are a match to TRBD1. Sequencing used PBMCs or T cells enriched from blood (not recorded which). CDR3 sequence: CASSQLGQGDSPLHF. As DNA, the CDR3 is TGTGCCAGCAGCCAGCTGGGACAGGGAGATTCACCCCTCCACTTT.